A single TCR beta chain is shown here with its context. Its cognate antigen has yet to be identified. The source of the sample is a study of cytomegalovirus exposure and HLA in healthy donors (dated by TCRdb to 2016 to 2017). Regarding the complete study: An earlier analysis of roughly 500 of the donors reported over 250 Gb of sequence data and some 110 million unique TCR beta sequences obtained from approximately 180 million T cells. Roughly 300 gigabases of sequencing data and around 87 million unique TCR sequences were included in an early release covering about 620 HLA-typed donors. Of the 300 to 500 genotyped donors, 75% to 85% were placed in the genetic ancestry cluster associated with self-reported Caucasian donors. The study was designed to test whether signatures of past pathogen exposure could be identified by cataloging public T cell receptors. The T cell repertoires of 550 to 850 subjects were profiled by immunosequencing and related to cytomegalovirus serostatus. A separate validation cohort of over a hundred different subjects was used in addition to the 666-subject first cohort. To predict cytomegalovirus infection status, the study combined high-throughput TCR immunosequencing, statistical association of individual TCRs with disease status, and machine learning. A later analysis re-examined previously published TCR beta repertoires from about 670 donors and added high-resolution HLA genotyping to investigate patterns of TCR occurrence. In the later analysis, no new phenotypic data were used to find candidate immune exposures; instead, reliance was placed on TCR beta sequences and their occurrence across donors. In an earlier analysis of several hundred of the donors, high-throughput TCR beta sequencing was used to judge whether each TCR beta V gene segment behaved as functional or pseudogenic. Donor age, sex, ethnicity and CMV serostatus were collected together with the repertoire data. Genome-wide SNP genotypes for about three fifths of the roughly 670 donors were used in a later genetic analysis, which treated that subset as a discovery cohort. Every discovery cohort repertoire had been produced on one sequencing platform. Both class I and class II loci were covered by HLA typing, at four-digit resolution. The number of donors typed differed by locus, with 629-630 for A, B, C, DRB1 and DQB1, roughly 520 for DQA1, approximately 580 for DPA1, and around 450 for DPB1. Because of strong linkage in the cohort, five DR-DQ haplotypes were treated as single units for association and clustering. On average, around 240,000 unique TCR beta nucleotide sequences were sequenced per donor among 398 genotyped donors of the cohort, with roughly 20% of those sequences being non-productive.

Receptor libraries were prepared by the immunoSEQ multiplex PCR assay. For the multiplex PCR, a mixture combining 60 forward primers for TCR Vbeta segments and 13 reverse primers for TCR Jbeta segments was used. The CDR3 region of rearranged TCR beta genes was amplified from genomic DNA by a multiplex PCR assay. On the Illumina HiSeq System, the amplified TCR beta libraries were sequenced as 87-base-pair reads. Concerning the study's data processing: A later analysis tallied 70 million to 100 million unique TCR beta chains across the 666 repertoires, and approximately 12 million of those chains were shared by two or more donors. Raw reads were error-corrected and collapsed into unique sequences by a nearest-neighbor algorithm in which closely related sequences were merged to remove PCR and sequencing errors. To assign V, D and J gene segments, CDR3 sequences were aligned to IMGT reference sequences. For a sequence to be retained, a match of at least six nucleotides was required to both a V gene segment and a J gene segment. Rearrangements were called productive when the CDR3 lacked stop codons and stayed in frame with V and J; all others were non-productive. CDR3 was defined according to IMGT convention as the region running from the second conserved V-encoded cysteine to the conserved J-encoded phenylalanine. The earlier analysis of a few hundred of the donors excluded any sequence lacking an unambiguous match to a single V gene segment. In an earlier analysis of 500 to 750 of the donors, V segments were called functional above 56.7% productive rearrangements and were called segregating when the between-donor standard deviation exceeded 5%. A statistical classification framework was built for diagnosing cytomegalovirus status from the catalog of TCR beta chain sequences. In a later analysis, TCR nucleotide sequences were compared against IMGT/GENE-DB human TR gene sequences so that V and J genes could be assigned. In a later analysis, CDR3 sequences and most-parsimonious VDJ recombination scenarios were assigned using the TCRdist pipeline. In a later analysis, each TCR beta chain was defined by its CDR3 amino acid sequence together with its V-gene family, and reads lacking a unique V-gene family were excluded. As a way to deal with suspected cross-contamination and a sequencing artifact, a later analysis dropped approximately 570 nucleotide sequences that were highly shared and had low generation probability. For each public chain, a later analysis derived a clonal expansion index from normalized ranks of inferred template counts within each repertoire. A later analysis computed generation probabilities with a VDJ recombination model fitted to out-of-frame rearrangements, and checked the results against IGoR. In a later analysis, TCR-TCR, TCR-HLA and TCR-CMV co-occurrence was scored with hypergeometric tests, and a repertoire-size bias correction was applied to TCR pairs. A later analysis estimated false discovery rates by permuting HLA or CMV assignments 20 times. In a later analysis, co-occurring TCRs were grouped with DBSCAN, and TCRdist sequence similarity was added when clustering was performed within HLA-allele-positive subsets. For co-occurrence clustering, repertoires with fewer than 30,000 or more than 120,000 public chains were excluded, along with a handful of repertoires with anomalous nucleotide sharing. TCRdb retrieved this table from immuneACCESS and kept in-frame rearrangements only. Not all clones are present; in checked studies, unresolved V genes account for under half, and no reason is known for the remainder. The V and J calls and clone size are taken from that table; D and trimming were inferred from the DNA. The record for this sample contains roughly 58,000 clones. Of the sample, around 10% falls within the top ten clones.

Results the study describes overall, beyond this receptor: In a later genetic analysis, a missense DCLRE1C variant was associated with V-gene and J-gene trimming of TCR beta chains, and the association was replicated in an independent cohort. The classifier was reported to diagnose cytomegalovirus status with high specificity and sensitivity in both the original and validation cohorts. Because some donors lacked HLA typing at each locus, the association tests relied only on the typed subset. A further reported finding was that TCR beta sequences accurately predicted the HLA-A and HLA-B alleles for most subjects in the first cohort. In a later analysis, 16,951 TCR beta sequences were associated with specific HLA alleles at a false discovery rate of 0.05. A few of the identified cytomegalovirus-associated TCR beta chains were confirmed in vitro to be specific for cytomegalovirus antigens. A cluster of highly shared sequence variants was judged likely to represent a technical artifact of the sequencing pipeline. Immune exposure information for the cohort was limited to CMV serostatus. Roughly uniform sequencing depth across donors was assumed in presence/absence analyses, although this assumption may not hold. About 17 rarely observed V segments, including chromosome 9 orphons, were excluded from the earlier analysis of approximately 600 of the donors because counts were too low. In a later analysis, TCR association rates were found to vary across HLA loci, with the most associated TCRs seen for DRB1 alleles and the fewest for HLA-C alleles. Because the 87-base-pair reads could not distinguish some IMGT-functional V segments, including TRBV6-2 and TRBV6-3, those segments were excluded. Broadly in line with IMGT annotations, most TCR beta V segments showed up in productive rearrangements about 87% or about 30% of the time in an earlier analysis of some 590 of the donors. The study gave a list of 150 to 200 TCR beta chains associated with cytomegalovirus. Linkage disequilibrium might explain the correlated functional status among segregating V segments, but an unknown experimental factor could not be excluded. According to a later analysis, parvovirus B19, influenza, CMV and Epstein-Barr virus appeared linked to several top co-occurrence clusters. The authors suggested that the approach could potentially be generalized to other disease states and immunological phenotypes. A later genetic analysis reported fewer N-insertions in productive TCRs among donors in an Asian-associated ancestry cluster than the approximately 700-donor mean. In this cohort, only TCR beta chains were sequenced, and detectable features were limited by the absence of alpha or paired-chain data. Most TCR sequences were seen in very few donors, while some public TCRs were found in many individuals. Compared with equally common non-associated chains, HLA-associated TCR beta chains in a later analysis were more clonally expanded and had lower generation probabilities. In a later analysis, most CMV-associated TCR beta chains were found to appear HLA-restricted, with HLA associations seemingly driven largely by CMV exposure. When HLA alleles, especially DR and DQ, strongly co-occurred, TCR associations were difficult to assign to individual alleles.

The cohort was made up of hundreds of healthy bone marrow donors. At the time of sampling, every cohort member was nominally healthy, though immune exposures that went unrecorded were likely present. The donor tested CMV seropositive, placing the donor among the 289 seropositive members of the cohort. Each donor provided a peripheral blood sample, and peripheral blood mononuclear cells were used for TCR beta sequencing. Genomic DNA was extracted from the blood cell samples with the Qiagen DNeasy Blood Extraction Kit. Spanning cysteine to phenylalanine, the CDR3 consists of 16 amino acids. The read is trimmed to its CDR3 DNA, 48 bases read in frame from base 1. CDR1 and CDR2 were assigned from the germline V gene as KGHSH and LQKENI. Germline trimming: 1 base from V, 4 bases from J; junction bases outside gene matches: 9.

This receptor was obtained from a woman between 45 and 65 years old in good health and CMV-seropositive. The sequenced sample consisted of PBMCs. The chain is assembled from TRBV18 and TRBJ1-2; 7 nucleotides in the junction match TRBD1. In nucleotides, the sequence is TGTGCCAGCTCACCACAACCTGGACAGGATTTCTATGGCTACACCTTC. This gives the protein CASSPQPGQDFYGYTF.